The 20 T cell receptor beta chains below come from one sample, sequenced in a study of cytomegalovirus exposure and HLA in healthy donors. The study ran its PCR with 60 Vbeta and 13 Jbeta primers. The protocol was immunoSEQ multiplex PCR, while the TCRdb copy is restricted to in-frame clones and leaves out a portion. In the table there are under 250,000 clones, about 80% of which are singletons. Source material: PBMCs. These TCRs come from a woman aged 55-69 years in good health and CMV-seropositive.

This clone was counted between two and nine times. The chain joins TRBV4-1 to TRBJ1-1; D is undetermined. Trimming pared 4 bases from V and 3 bases from J, leaving 6 bases between. The CDR3 has 12 residues. Germline loops: CDR1 MGHRA, CDR2 YSYEKL. CDR3 in DNA: TGCGCCAGCAGCCGCCAGGACACTGAAGCTTTCTTT. It codes for CASSRQDTEAFF.

This clone was observed a single time. The CDR3 DNA reads TGTGCCAGCAGCTTATATACAGGGCCTAACTATGGCTACACCTTC. This translates into CASSLYTGPNYGYTF. This rearrangement joins TRBV13 to TRBJ1-2, with D possibly being TRBD1 (6 bases). Germline assignment: CDR1 PRHDT and CDR2 FYEKMQ (reference sequence). Trimming took 2 bases from V and 0 from J, leaving 10 bases between them. CDR3 size: 15 residues. The entire variable domain, with the rest obtained from reference TRBV13 and TRBJ1-2, is as follows: AAGVIQSPRHLIKEKRETATLKCYPIPRHDTVYWYQQGPGQDPQFLISFYEKMQSDKGSIPDRFSAQQFSDYHSELNMSSLELGDSALYFCASSLYTGPNYGYTFGSGTRLTVV.

The genes are TRBV14 and TRBJ2-7; a possible D gene is TRBD1 (5 bases). The CDR3 totals 13 residues. V lost 6 bases and J lost 1, with 10 bases in between. Germline V gene sequence: CDR1 SGHDN, CDR2 FVKESK. In DNA, the CDR3 is TGTGCCAGCAGAGACGGACATTCCTACGAGCAGTACTTC. Amino acid sequence: CASRDGHSYEQYF.

J is TRBJ2-3 and V is TRBV9; 8 positions agree with TRBD1. CDR3 length: 14 amino acids. Trimming removed 8 bases from V and 4 bases from J; junction bases left unmatched: 9. Germline values: CDR1 SGDLS, CDR2 YYNGEE. The CDR3 region is CASGQGHGADTQYF. CDR3 nucleotide sequence: TGTGCCAGTGGACAGGGCCATGGAGCAGATACGCAGTATTTT.

This clone was recorded a few times. V and J are TRBV14 and TRBJ1-1; D is possibly TRBD1 (6 bases). Germline V gene lookup returns CDR1 SGHDN and CDR2 FVKESK. The CDR3 loop spans 16 amino acids. Trimming pared 1 base from V and 5 bases from J, leaving 17 bases between. Here the CDR3 DNA reads TGTGCCAGCAGCCAAGCAGGACAGATCCGTAGGACTGAAGCTTTCTTT. It translates to CASSQAGQIRRTEAFF.

The V call is TRBV20-1, the J call TRBJ2-1; no clear D. CDR1 is DFQATT and CDR2 is SNEGSKA in the germline V gene (reference sequence). The CDR3 consists of 11 residues. This CDR3 is CSVLEYNEQFF. The DNA for the CDR3 is TGCAGCGTGCTGGAGTACAATGAGCAGTTCTTC.

This clone occurred a few times. The genes are TRBV9 and TRBJ2-3; 10 bases agree with TRBD2. J lost 4 bases, V lost 4 bases, and 6 bases had no gene match. Looked up from germline, CDR1 is SGDLS and CDR2 is YYNGEE. The CDR3 loop spans 15 amino acids. The DNA for the CDR3 is TGTGCCAGCAGCCCTAGCGGGAGTTTCGCAGATACGCAGTATTTT. This encodes CASSPSGSFADTQYF.

CDR3 protein: CSVGRVDTGELFF. The CDR3 DNA is TGCAGCGTTGGGAGGGTTGACACCGGGGAGCTGTTTTTT. V usage is TRBV29-1 and J usage is TRBJ2-2; D is perhaps TRBD2 (6 bases). The CDR3 extends over 13 amino acids. The germline gives CDR1 SQVTM, CDR2 ANQGSEA. V was pared by 4 bases and J by 3 bases, with 9 bases between.

Remarks on this clone: The germline gene is not matched at one end of the junction; a read error may be the cause. V is TRBV7-7 and J is TRBJ2-5, with TRBD1 matching over 8 bases. Germline V lookup: CDR1 SSHAT, CDR2 FNYEAQ (reference sequence). This CDR3 is 15 amino acids long. The CDR3, as DNA: TGTGCTAGCAGCTTGGCTCCAGGGGGCTCAGAGACCCAGTACTTC. This sequence encodes CASSLAPGGSETQYF.

The table lists this clone with many counts. V is TRBV28 and J is TRBJ2-3; D perhaps matches TRBD2 (6 bases). Germline assignment: CDR1 MDHEN and CDR2 SYDVKM. CDR3 length equals 14 residues. V gave up 5 bases and J gave up 0 bases, with 9 bases separating them. CDR3 loop: CASSLGGSTDTQYF. The DNA of the CDR3 is TGTGCCAGCAGTCTCGGGGGTAGCACAGATACGCAGTATTTT.

The chain is built from TRBV4-2 and TRBJ2-3, with D perhaps matching TRBD2 (6 bases). The V and J ends lost 4 bases and 2 bases respectively, with 16 bases between them. In germline, CDR1 is LGHNA, CDR2 YNFKEQ. This CDR3 is built from 16 residues. CDR3 DNA sequence: TGTGCCAGCAGCCTTAGCTTCGGGACTCCCACAGATACGCAGTATTTT. Its translation: CASSLSFGTPTDTQYF.

The gene calls are TRBV19 and TRBJ2-1; 8 bases fit TRBD2. There are 17 residues in the CDR3. V gave up 6 bases and J gave up 7 bases; unmatched junction bases: 17. Germline V gene lookup returns CDR1 LNHDA and CDR2 SQIVND (reference sequence). The CDR3 nucleotides are TGTGCCAGTAGAGAGAGCGGGAGTAGGGCTTTAGTTAATGAGCAGTTCTTC. This codes for CASRESGSRALVNEQFF.

The rearrangement links TRBV5-1 to TRBJ2-3, with 7 positions matching TRBD2. The CDR3 covers 15 residues. Germline values: CDR1 SGHRS, CDR2 YFSETQ. Germline trimming cut 0 bases from V and 5 bases from J; bases unmatched to any gene: 6. DNA for the CDR3: TGCGCCAGCAGCTTGGGCGGCGGGAGTCAAGATACGCAGTATTTT. Residues: CASSLGGGSQDTQYF.

This clone was found a few times. The gene calls are TRBV7-7 and TRBJ2-6; possibly TRBD2 for D (5 bases). The V end lost 5 bases, the J end lost 4 bases, and 6 bases lay between the germline ends. Per the germline V gene, CDR1 is SSHAT and CDR2 is FNYEAQ (reference sequence). The CDR3 totals 13 residues. CDR3 bases: TGTGCCAGCAGCCGCGGGGGGGCCAACGTCCTGACTTTC. It encodes CASSRGGANVLTF.

The chain recombines TRBV30 with TRBJ2-1; D possibly corresponds to TRBD2 (6 bases). Between the trimmed V and J ends, which lost 4 bases and 0 bases, there was a span of 10 bases. The CDR3 covers 14 residues. Germline CDR1 and CDR2: GTSNPN and SVGIG (reference sequence). The CDR3 here is CAWNREFSYNEQFF. The CDR3 bases are TGTGCCTGGAATCGGGAGTTCTCCTACAATGAGCAGTTCTTC.

Regarding this clone: A read error may produce the germline difference seen at one junction end. The chain uses TRBV7-7 and TRBJ2-1; 10 nucleotides agree with TRBD1. The CDR3 sequence is 13 residues long. Germline V gives CDR1 SSHAT, CDR2 FNYEAQ (reference sequence). The CDR3 DNA is TGTGCTAGCAGCTGGGACAGGGGATTAGAGCAGTTCTTC. Protein: CASSWDRGLEQFF.

A remark on this clone: Other DNA sequences of this sample code for an identical CDR3. The chain links TRBV4-1 to TRBJ1-1; TRBD1 might be the D (6 bases). V was clipped by 7 bases and J by 1 base, with 10 bases between them. The CDR3 consists of 13 residues. Germline values: CDR1 MGHRA, CDR2 YSYEKL. The CDR3 region has the DNA TGCGCCAGCACCAGAGGGGGGAACACTGAAGCTTTCTTT. This codes for CASTRGGNTEAFF.

The V call is TRBV30, the J call TRBJ2-1; 7 nucleotides match TRBD2. There are 17 residues in the CDR3. Germline CDR1 reads GTSNPN; CDR2 reads SVGIG (reference sequence). V lost 2 bases and J lost 7; bases outside the gene matches: 17. The CDR3 DNA is TGTGCCTGGAGTCCCGGAGCGGGATACCCTGGGGCTAATGAGCAGTTCTTC. This encodes CAWSPGAGYPGANEQFF.

The table lists this clone with a count of one. The V gene is TRBV30, the J gene TRBJ2-5; possibly TRBD2 for D (5 bases). The germline V gene encodes CDR1 GTSNPN and CDR2 SVGIG (reference sequence). This CDR3 region has 14 residues. Trimming cost V 4 bases and J 5 bases, with 17 bases left between them. CDR3: CAWKVPSFLETQYF. The CDR3 bases are TGTGCCTGGAAGGTTCCTAGCTTTCTTGAGACCCAGTACTTC. Variable domain in full (rest from reference TRBV30 and TRBJ2-5): SQTIHQWPATLVQPVGSPLSLECTVEGTSNPNLYWYRQAAGRGLQLLFYSVGIGQISSEVPQNLSASRPQDRQFILSSKKLLLSDSGFYLCAWKVPSFLETQYFGPGTRLLVL.

The gene calls are TRBV5-1 and TRBJ1-1; D is ambiguous. This CDR3 spans 16 amino acids. The germline V and J ends were trimmed by 0 bases and 0 bases, with 12 bases remaining between them. In germline, CDR1 is SGHRS, CDR2 YFSETQ. The CDR3 DNA follows: TGCGCCAGCAGCTTGGAGGCAGGAACCATGAACACTGAAGCTTTCTTT. This codes for CASSLEAGTMNTEAFF.